This T cell receptor (beta chain) is drawn from a study of early T cells in non-severe SARS-CoV-2 infection. Via MiXCR, TCRdb re-called the 5' RACE reads, giving one row per CDR3 protein. Of tens of thousands of distinct CDR3 sequences listed, around 6% are singletons. CDR3 length equals 12 residues. The V end was cut by 2 bases, the J end by 5 bases, with 7 bases between. Germline V CDR1 and CDR2: SEHNR, FQNEAQ (reference sequence). This clonotype occurred a few times. This receptor was taken from an adult who was a healthcare worker with PCR-confirmed SARS-CoV-2 infection or an uninfected control (not recorded which). The J gene is TRBJ2-7, the V gene TRBV7-9, with no clear D. This material consisted of whole blood, taken at baseline. CDR3 sequence (DNA): TGTGCCAGCAGCTTATCAGGTCACGAGCAGTACTTC. This translates into CASSLSGHEQYF.